Listed here are 13 T cell receptor beta chains from one sample, sequenced in a study of control samples from healthy donors and cancer patients (dated by TCRdb to the early 2020s). Library construction relied on the immunoSEQ multiplex PCR assay. TCRdb re-hosts the immuneACCESS table, in-frame sequences only. Its copies lack some clones; in the studies checked, an unresolved V gene accounts for under half of them, and the cause for the rest is not known. The sample table shows roughly 130,000 clones, and 90% are seen once. Approximately 2.7% of the sample rests with the top ten. Material for sequencing was blood. The receptors here all came from a man aged 18 to 30 in good health.

The chain combines TRBV5-4 with TRBJ2-5, with 10 bases fitting TRBD1. The germline gives CDR1 SGHNT, CDR2 YYREEE (reference sequence). Losses at the gene ends were 5 bases for V and 4 bases for J; bases not matched to a gene: 8. The CDR3 is 15 amino acids. CDR3 coding DNA: TGTGCCAGCAGTCGACAGGGGGCCCGTGGAGAGACCCAGTACTTC. The encoded protein is CASSRQGARGETQYF.

As concerns this clone: The junction departs from the called germline gene at one end, perhaps through a read error. This chain links TRBV19 with TRBJ1-5; no reliable D call. The CDR3 consists of 15 residues. The germline gives CDR1 LNHDA, CDR2 SQIVND (reference sequence). CDR3 residues: CASTPSDVGNRPQHF. The CDR3 DNA sequence: TGTGCCAGTACCCCATCGGACGTGGGGAATCGGCCCCAGCATTTT.

V is TRBV7-9 and J is TRBJ1-1; D is uncertain. Germline CDR1 reads SEHNR; CDR2 reads FQNEAQ (reference sequence). Trimming took off 1 base at V and 4 bases at J, with 13 bases between the two ends. There are 15 residues in the CDR3. CDR3 loop: CASSLGTAGFTEAFF. CDR3 sequence (DNA): TGTGCCAGCAGCTTAGGTACAGCCGGGTTCACTGAAGCTTTCTTT. The whole variable domain, remainder taken from reference TRBV7-9 and TRBJ1-1, is DTGVSQNPRHKITKRGQNVTFRCDPISEHNRLYWYRQTLGQGPEFLTYFQNEAQLEKSRLLSDRFSAERPKGSFSTLEIQRTEQGDSAMYLCASSLGTAGFTEAFFGQGTRLTVV.

J is TRBJ2-1 and V is TRBV6-1; TRBD1 matches at 11 bases. The germline V gene encodes CDR1 MNHNS and CDR2 SASEGT. J was trimmed by 15 bases and V by 2 bases; bases with no gene match: 15. CDR3 size: 16 residues. CDR3 coding DNA: TGTGCCAGCAGTGAAAGGGACAGGGGGTGGTCCCAATCTCCGTTCTTC. Its translation: CASSERDRGWSQSPFF.

The CDR3 loop reads CASSLRVTNEKLFF. DNA for the CDR3: TGTGCCAGCAGCTTGCGGGTAACTAATGAAAAACTGTTTTTT. The chain links TRBV7-9 to TRBJ1-4; no firm D call. The CDR3 contains 14 residues. The V and J ends lost 3 bases and 1 base respectively, with 6 bases between them. Germline V gene sequence: CDR1 SEHNR, CDR2 FQNEAQ (reference sequence).

The rearrangement links TRBV5-8 to TRBJ2-1; a possible D gene is TRBD2 (5 bases). CDR3 length: 16 residues. Germline assignment: CDR1 SGHTS and CDR2 YDEGEE. Trimming pared 9 bases from V and 0 bases from J, leaving 19 bases between. CDR3 loop: CAITKSGTYSYNEQFF. CDR3 coding DNA: TGTGCCATAACCAAAAGCGGAACTTACTCCTACAATGAGCAGTTCTTC.

This chain joins TRBV29-1 and TRBJ1-3; no firm D call. V was trimmed by 1 base and J by 0 bases, leaving 7 bases between them. The CDR3 loop spans 14 amino acids. Per germline, CDR1 SQVTM and CDR2 ANQGSEA. The CDR3 DNA reads TGCAGCGTTGAAGGGCGGAACTCTGGAAACACCATATATTTT. As protein: CSVEGRNSGNTIYF.

The CDR3 region has the DNA TGTGCCATCAGAATTGGAGCGGGAGGGGGCACAGATACGCAGTATTTT. Its translation is CAIRIGAGGGTDTQYF. J is TRBJ2-3 and V is TRBV10-3; the match to TRBD2 covers 10 bases. The CDR3 covers 16 residues. Germline values: CDR1 ENHRY, CDR2 SYGVKD. V dropped 6 bases and J dropped 1; count of bases not matched to a gene: 7.

The rearrangement uses TRBV29-1 and TRBJ1-1; a weak D match, TRBD1 (6 bases). This CDR3 contains 15 residues. The germline V gene encodes CDR1 SQVTM and CDR2 ANQGSEA. V lost 0 bases and J lost 3, with 14 bases in between. Here the CDR3 reads CSVEDRAGGDTEAFF. The CDR3 DNA reads as TGCAGCGTTGAAGATCGGGCTGGGGGCGACACTGAAGCTTTCTTT.

This CDR3 reads CASSQGRTEKLFF. In nucleotides, the CDR3 is TGCGCCAGCAGCCAAGGTAGGACGGAAAAACTGTTTTTT. The J gene is TRBJ1-4, the V gene TRBV4-1; no clear D gene. Germline CDR1 and CDR2: MGHRA and YSYEKL. This CDR3 has 13 residues. Trimming took 1 base from V and 8 from J, leaving 8 bases between them.

The gene calls are TRBV7-3 and TRBJ2-3, with TRBD2 as a possible D gene (5 bases). Trimming shortened V by 5 bases and J by 6 bases, and 15 bases separated the two germline ends. The CDR3 loop spans 14 amino acids. Looked up from germline, CDR1 is SGHTA and CDR2 is FQGTGA. The CDR3 region has the DNA TGTGCCAGCAGCAGAGGGCCCGGTCCCGATACGCAGTATTTT. Translated, it gives CASSRGPGPDTQYF. The full variable domain, in which reference TRBV7-3 and TRBJ2-3 provide the parts outside the CDR3, is GAGVSQTPSNKVTEKGKYVELRCDPISGHTALYWYRQSLGQGPEFLIYFQGTGAADDSGLPNDRFFAVRPEGSVSTLKIQRTERGDSAVYLCASSRGPGPDTQYFGPGTRLTVL.

The genes are TRBV6-1 and TRBJ2-7, with unresolved D. Germline V gene data show CDR1 as MNHNS and CDR2 as SASEGT. The length of the CDR3 is 15 residues. V lost 2 bases to trimming and J lost 3 bases, with 14 bases between them. The CDR3 DNA reads TGTGCCAGCAGTGAAAAAGCAGCTAACATCTACGAGCAGTACTTC. Translation gives CASSEKAANIYEQYF.

This chain connects TRBV1 to TRBJ1-2. TRBV1 is a documented pseudogene. This CDR3 contains 15 residues. The CDR3 nucleotides read TGCACCAGCAGCCAGGATACAGGAGGCCACTATGGCTACACCTTC. Translated, it gives CTSSQDTGGHYGYTF.